Each of the 32 T cell receptor beta chains below was sequenced from the same sample in a study of blood T cell repertoires in COVID-19 (dated by TCRdb to 2020 to 2022). The library was built by means of the immunoSEQ multiplex PCR assay. TCRdb limited this immuneACCESS table to in-frame rearrangements with V and J called. A share of clones is missing; checked studies link under half to unresolved V genes, and the rest is unexplained. The sample table holds 65,000 to 75,000 clones, of which roughly 74% were seen once. Of the sample, around 16% is held by the ten largest clones. The sequenced material came from peripheral blood. The receptors derive from a human donor in a cohort sampled during active COVID-19.

This chain connects TRBV27 to TRBJ2-7, with D unresolved. Germline V gene data show CDR1 as MNHEY and CDR2 as SMNVEV (reference sequence). The CDR3 sequence is 14 residues long. Trimming pared 7 bases from V and 0 bases from J, leaving 13 bases between. The CDR3 DNA sequence: TGTGCCAGCATGTCCAAACAGTACTCCTACGAGCAGTACTTC. Translated: CASMSKQYSYEQYF.

The J gene is TRBJ1-2, the V gene TRBV4-1; D is ambiguous. CDR1 is MGHRA and CDR2 is YSYEKL in the germline V gene. The CDR3 contains 15 residues. Trimming removed 4 bases at V and 4 bases at J, with 16 bases between. In DNA form, the CDR3 reads TGCGCCAGCAGCCTCCGGGGTGCGGGTAGCTATGGCTACACCTTC. Protein product: CASSLRGAGSYGYTF.

This sequence joins TRBV27 and TRBJ1-6; D is possibly TRBD1 (6 bases). This CDR3 comprises 15 residues. The V end lost 8 bases, the J end lost 6 bases, and 17 bases lay between the germline ends. From germline, CDR1 is MNHEY and CDR2 SMNVEV (reference sequence). DNA of the CDR3: TGTGCCAGCCGCCCCGGACAGCTTTCTAATTCACCCCTCCACTTT. It translates to CASRPGQLSNSPLHF.

The V gene is TRBV9, the J gene TRBJ1-2; 7 bases line up with TRBD1. Germline CDR1 is SGDLS and CDR2 is YYNGEE. The junction had 7 bases not matched to a gene; V was cut back by 3 bases and J by 2 bases. The CDR3 sequence is 15 residues long. This CDR3 is CASSEGAGLNYGYTF. The CDR3 DNA sequence: TGTGCCAGCAGCGAGGGGGCAGGGCTGAACTATGGCTACACCTTC.

The genes are TRBV3-1 (or the pseudogene TRBV3-2) and TRBJ1-1; a weak D match, TRBD1 (5 bases). Germline loops: CDR1 LGHDT, CDR2 YNNKEL (reference sequence). The CDR3 is made up of 18 amino acids. The V and J ends lost 0 bases and 1 base respectively, with 18 bases between them. For the CDR3, the DNA is TGTGCCAGCAGCCAAGATCTCGTGGGGGGGGTAGGGAACACTGAAGCTTTCTTT. Amino acid sequence: CASSQDLVGGVGNTEAFF.

This chain links TRBV18 with TRBJ1-1; 7 bases agree with TRBD1. The CDR3 runs 14 residues. Germline CDR1 reads KGHSH; CDR2 reads LQKENI. The V gene end was trimmed by 6 bases and the J gene end by 1 base; junction bases not matched to a gene: 5. In DNA, the CDR3 is TGTGCCAGCTCCCGGGACAGCAAGAACACTGAAGCTTTCTTT. Translated: CASSRDSKNTEAFF.

The chain links TRBV27 to TRBJ2-1, with 7 bases aligning to TRBD1. The V gene's germline CDR1 is MNHEY and CDR2 SMNVEV (reference sequence). The CDR3 covers 16 residues. The trim removed 7 bases at V and 4 bases at J, leaving 13 bases unmatched. The DNA of the CDR3 is TGTGCCAGCACTCCCATGGGGGACAGTGTTTACAATGAGCAGTTCTTC. Protein product: CASTPMGDSVYNEQFF.

The genes are TRBV24-1 and TRBJ2-1, with 7 bases aligning to TRBD2. This CDR3 is built from 16 residues. Germline V CDR1 and CDR2: KGHDR, SFDVKD. Germline trimming cut 3 bases from V and 7 bases from J; bases unmatched to any gene: 11. The CDR3: CATSDPILGEGNEQFF. The CDR3 region has the DNA TGTGCCACCAGTGATCCCATCCTCGGGGAGGGGAATGAGCAGTTCTTC.

The V call is TRBV15, the J call TRBJ2-7; TRBD2 matches at 9 bases. V trimming: 0 bases; J trimming: 10 bases; junction bases outside the gene matches: 7. Germline V lookup: CDR1 LNHNV, CDR2 YYDKDF (reference sequence). This CDR3 has 14 amino acids. CDR3 DNA: TGTGCCACCAGCAGAGATGGTCTAGCGGGATTCCAGTACTTC. Its protein product is CATSRDGLAGFQYF.

Only one count was recorded for this clone. CDR3 amino acids: CASSFQGANYEQYF. The CDR3 region has the DNA TGCGCCAGCAGCTTTCAGGGGGCCAACTACGAGCAGTACTTC. This rearrangement joins TRBV5-1 to TRBJ2-7; 8 bases agree with TRBD1. Trimming cost V 2 bases and J 3 bases; bases outside gene matches: 4. CDR1 is SGHRS and CDR2 is YFSETQ in the germline V gene. This CDR3 spans 14 amino acids.

The chain has TRBV7-6 and TRBJ2-1; weak D call: TRBD1 (6 bases). The V gene's germline CDR1 is SGHVS and CDR2 FNYEAQ. This CDR3 contains 16 residues. Trimming stripped 5 bases from V and 3 bases from J, with 17 bases between. CDR3 in DNA: TGTGCCAGCAGCGCCCTCAGGGGTTCGGACTACAATGAGCAGTTCTTC. Its protein product is CASSALRGSDYNEQFF. Based on the CDR3 plus reference TRBV7-6 and TRBJ2-1, the full variable domain is GAGVSQSPRYKVTKRGQDVALRCDPISGHVSLYWYRQALGQGPEFLTYFNYEAQQDKSGLPNDRFSAERPEGSISTLTIQRTEQRDSAMYRCASSALRGSDYNEQFFGPGTRLTVL.

The sample holds a few counts of this clone. The rearrangement joins TRBV4-2 to TRBJ1-2; no definite D call. With 0 bases removed from V and 5 bases from J, the gap between germline ends came to 16 bases. Germline assignment: CDR1 LGHNA and CDR2 YNFKEQ. CDR3 size: 16 residues. CDR3 coding DNA: TGTGCCAGCAGCCAAGATCAAGGATCTGTGCGGTATGGCTACACCTTC. Translated: CASSQDQGSVRYGYTF.

The chain has TRBV21-1 and TRBJ1-5; the D call in the table, TRBD1, was not verified against the DNA. TRBV21-1 is tagged as a pseudogene. The CDR3 covers 22 residues. The CDR3 loop is CASSITTRGDRGSSISNQPQHF. Written as DNA, the CDR3 is TGTGCCAGCAGCATTACCACTCGCGGGGACAGGGGATCCTCAATTAGCAATCAGCCCCAGCATTTT.

This chain uses TRBV15 with TRBJ1-5; TRBD1 aligns across 7 bases. The V segment lost 5 bases and the J segment 3 bases; nucleotides outside the gene matches: 1. The CDR3 runs to 13 residues. CDR1 LNHNV and CDR2 YYDKDF come from the germline V gene (reference sequence). CDR3 bases: TGTGCCACCAGCGACAGGGACAATCAGCCCCAGCATTTT. Translating it yields CATSDRDNQPQHF. Looking up the rest from reference TRBV15 and TRBJ1-5 gives the full variable domain: DAMVIQNPRYQVTQFGKPVTLSCSQTLNHNVMYWYQQKSSQAPKLLFHYYDKDFNNEADTPDNFQSRRPNTSFCFLDIRSPGLGDTAMYLCATSDRDNQPQHFGDGTRLSIL.

The chain couples TRBV11-2 to TRBJ2-3; 10 positions match TRBD1. CDR1 and CDR2 from the germline V gene are SGHAT and FQNNGV. V trimming: 1 base; J trimming: 2 bases; junction bases outside the gene matches: 6. CDR3 length: 17 amino acids. DNA of the CDR3: TGTGCCAGCAGCTTAGGCCGGGACAGGGGCCCCACAGATACGCAGTATTTT. Protein sequence: CASSLGRDRGPTDTQYF.

This clone showed up just once. V and J are TRBV7-2 and TRBJ2-5; 7 bases line up with TRBD2. The CDR3 has 14 amino acids. V lost 5 bases, J lost 1 base, and 4 bases stayed unmatched. In germline, CDR1 is SGHTA, CDR2 FQGNSA. The CDR3 spells CASSNRLAQETQYF. The CDR3 DNA reads TGTGCCAGCAGCAACCGACTAGCCCAAGAGACCCAGTACTTC.

The chain is built from TRBV6-2 or TRBV6-3 and TRBJ2-7; 8 nucleotides align to TRBD2. The CDR3 length is 13 residues. Germline values: CDR1 MNHEY, CDR2 SVGEGT. The junction had 4 bases not matched to a gene; V was cut back by 5 bases and J by 4 bases. This chain's CDR3 is CASSDGGRYEQYF. In DNA, the CDR3 is TGTGCCAGCAGTGATGGCGGGAGGTACGAGCAGTACTTC.

This chain links TRBV30 with TRBJ2-7; 10 bases match TRBD2. Germline CDR1 and CDR2: GTSNPN and SVGIG (reference sequence). The ends lost 6 bases at V and 4 bases at J; junction bases unmatched: 15. The CDR3 has 16 amino acids. The CDR3 region has the DNA TGTGCCTGTTCGGGACTAGCGATAGGAGGGCGTTACGAGCAGTACTTC. Its translation: CACSGLAIGGRYEQYF.

This clone has only a few counts. V and J are TRBV5-1 and TRBJ1-2; D not resolved. The V end lost 2 bases, the J end lost 4 bases, and 9 bases lay between the germline ends. CDR3 length: 13 amino acids. The germline CDR1 and CDR2 sequences are SGHRS and YFSETQ. The CDR3: CASSFMPSYGYTF. The CDR3 DNA reads as TGCGCCAGCAGCTTTATGCCCAGCTATGGCTACACCTTC.

This clone has a single count. At one of its ends the junction is not consistent with the germline gene, which may arise from a read error. The gene calls are TRBV13 and TRBJ1-5, with TRBD1 matching over 10 bases. The CDR3 length is 16 residues. The germline gives CDR1 PRHDT, CDR2 FYEKMQ (reference sequence). CDR3 nucleotides: TGTGCCAGCAGCCTAGGGACAGGGGATAGCAATCAGCCCCAGCATTTT. Amino acid sequence: CASSLGTGDSNQPQHF.

This sequence joins TRBV5-1 and TRBJ2-5; D may be TRBD2 (6 bases). V lost 4 bases and J 5 bases, leaving 21 bases between the germline ends. In germline, CDR1 is SGHRS, CDR2 YFSETQ. CDR3 length equals 16 residues. In DNA, the CDR3 is TGCGCCAGCAGCGGGGGTAGTGAGGCGGGACTGGAGACCCAGTACTTC. It yields the protein CASSGGSEAGLETQYF.

The V and J genes are TRBV5-6 and TRBJ2-7; perhaps TRBD1 as D (8 bases). Per the germline V gene, CDR1 is SGHDT and CDR2 is YYEEEE. This CDR3 has 15 residues. V lost 4 bases, J lost 6 bases, and 20 bases lay in between. CDR3 coding DNA: TGTGCCAGCAGCCCGCAGGACAGGGAGGGGAGCGAGCAGTACTTC. It is translated as CASSPQDREGSEQYF.

The V call is TRBV2, the J call TRBJ2-2; tentatively, D is TRBD1 (5 bases). The CDR3 has 16 amino acids. CDR1 is SNHLY and CDR2 is FYNNEI in the germline V gene. V lost 1 base to trimming and J lost 6 bases, with 15 bases between them. The DNA of the CDR3 is TGTGCCAGCAGTGAAGTGGGTTGGCAGGGTGCCGGGGAGCTGTTTTTT. Protein: CASSEVGWQGAGELFF.

V and J are TRBV6-6 and TRBJ2-2, with D perhaps TRBD1 (6 bases). V lost 6 bases and J lost 1, with 9 bases in between. The CDR3 consists of 14 residues. Per the germline V gene, CDR1 is MNHNY and CDR2 is SVGAGI (reference sequence). CDR3 coding DNA: TGTGCCAGCAGCTGGGGACAGAACACCGGGGAGCTGTTTTTT. It translates to CASSWGQNTGELFF.

This sequence joins TRBV10-2 and TRBJ2-6, with D possibly being TRBD1 (5 bases). Germline loops: CDR1 WSHSY, CDR2 SAAADI. The CDR3 consists of 13 residues. Trimming pared 6 bases from V and 2 bases from J, leaving 5 bases between. The CDR3 reads CASRGAGANVLTF. CDR3 DNA sequence: TGCGCCAGCAGAGGGGCTGGGGCCAACGTCCTGACTTTC.

The chain employs TRBV3-1 (or the pseudogene TRBV3-2) and TRBJ2-1; 7 bases fit TRBD2. CDR3 size: 13 residues. V shed 4 bases, J shed 6 bases, and the junction held 3 bases outside the gene matches. Looked up from germline, CDR1 is LGHDT and CDR2 is YNNKEL (reference sequence). The CDR3 nucleotides read TGTGCCAGCAGCCTCTGGGAGGGCAATGAGCAGTTCTTC. This gives the protein CASSLWEGNEQFF.

V and J are TRBV27 and TRBJ2-3; 16 positions agree with TRBD2. The germline gives CDR1 MNHEY, CDR2 SMNVEV (reference sequence). This CDR3 has 19 residues. After removal of 5 bases from V and 5 bases from J, the junction contained 13 bases not matched to a gene. For the CDR3, the DNA is TGTGCCAGCAGTAGTCCTTCGGGACTAGCGGGAGGGGTTGAAGATACGCAGTATTTT. It yields the protein CASSSPSGLAGGVEDTQYF.

The chain is built from TRBV6-1 and TRBJ1-5; weak D call: TRBD1 (5 bases). V lost 2 bases and J 7 bases, leaving 18 bases between the germline ends. There are 16 residues in the CDR3. The germline V gene has CDR1 MNHNS and CDR2 SASEGT. The chain's CDR3 is CASSERELEGRQPQHF. In nucleotides, the CDR3 is TGTGCCAGCAGTGAAAGAGAGCTGGAGGGGAGACAGCCCCAGCATTTT.

The chain carries TRBV6-1 and TRBJ1-6, with no clear D. This CDR3 is built from 15 residues. Germline CDR1 MNHNS, CDR2 SASEGT. The V gene lost 1 base and the J gene lost 9 bases, with 13 bases spanning the gap. This CDR3 is CASSEVTPPISPLHF. Written as DNA, the CDR3 is TGTGCCAGCAGTGAAGTTACTCCCCCAATTTCACCCCTCCACTTT.

The V call is TRBV5-6, the J call TRBJ1-5; D is possibly TRBD1 (6 bases). CDR1 is SGHDT, CDR2 YYEEEE, per germline. The CDR3 is 16 amino acids. V lost 1 base, J lost 5 bases, and 16 bases lay in between. The CDR3 here is CASSLSAGVMDQPQHF. The DNA for the CDR3 is TGTGCCAGCAGCTTGTCGGCAGGGGTCATGGATCAGCCCCAGCATTTT.

As DNA, the CDR3 is TGTGCCATCGGCGGGGGCGTAGAGACTGAAGCTTTCTTT. This encodes CAIGGGVETEAFF. The V call is TRBV10-3, the J call TRBJ1-1; D is possibly TRBD1 (6 bases). Germline CDR1 is ENHRY and CDR2 is SYGVKD. V shed 8 bases and J shed 5 bases, with 15 bases lying between them. The CDR3 extends over 13 amino acids.

The V gene is TRBV6-1, the J gene TRBJ1-2, with TRBD1 identical over 8 bases. This CDR3 is 15 amino acids long. Germline V gene lookup returns CDR1 MNHNS and CDR2 SASEGT. V dropped 2 bases and J dropped 4; count of bases not matched to a gene: 6. This CDR3 is CASSETPGGIYGYTF. The CDR3 coding sequence is TGTGCCAGCAGTGAAACGCCAGGGGGCATCTATGGCTACACCTTC.